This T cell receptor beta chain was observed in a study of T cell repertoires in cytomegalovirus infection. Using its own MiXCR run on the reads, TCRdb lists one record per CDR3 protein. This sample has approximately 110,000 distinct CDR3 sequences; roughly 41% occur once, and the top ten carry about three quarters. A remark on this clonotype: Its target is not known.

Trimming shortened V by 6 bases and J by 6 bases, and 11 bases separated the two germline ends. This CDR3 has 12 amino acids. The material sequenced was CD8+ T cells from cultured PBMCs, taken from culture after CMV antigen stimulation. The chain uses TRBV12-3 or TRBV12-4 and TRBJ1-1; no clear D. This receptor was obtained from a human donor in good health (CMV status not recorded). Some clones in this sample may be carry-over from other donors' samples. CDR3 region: CASSSAAAEAFF. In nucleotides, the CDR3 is TGTGCCAGCAGCTCCGCAGCTGCTGAAGCTTTCTTT.